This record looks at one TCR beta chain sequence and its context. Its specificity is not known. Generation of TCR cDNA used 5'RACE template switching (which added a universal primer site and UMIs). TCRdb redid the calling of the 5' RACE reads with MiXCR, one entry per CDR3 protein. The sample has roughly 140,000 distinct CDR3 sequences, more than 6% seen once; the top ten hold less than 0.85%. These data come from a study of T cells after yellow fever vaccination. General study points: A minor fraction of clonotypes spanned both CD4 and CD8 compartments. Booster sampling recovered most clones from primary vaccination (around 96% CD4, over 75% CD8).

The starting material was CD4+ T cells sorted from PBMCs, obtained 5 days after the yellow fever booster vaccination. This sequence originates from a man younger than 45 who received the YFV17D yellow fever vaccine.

CDR3 sequence reads: CASSYPRGSSNEQFF. The CDR3 DNA reads TGTGCCAGCAGCTACCCTAGGGGGAGTAGCAATGAGCAGTTCTTC. The V gene is TRBV11-2, the J gene TRBJ2-1, with a weak D call TRBD1 (6 bases). Looked up from germline, CDR1 is SGHAT and CDR2 is FQNNGV. Trimming removed 4 bases from V and 6 bases from J, with 16 bases in between. The CDR3 contains 15 residues.